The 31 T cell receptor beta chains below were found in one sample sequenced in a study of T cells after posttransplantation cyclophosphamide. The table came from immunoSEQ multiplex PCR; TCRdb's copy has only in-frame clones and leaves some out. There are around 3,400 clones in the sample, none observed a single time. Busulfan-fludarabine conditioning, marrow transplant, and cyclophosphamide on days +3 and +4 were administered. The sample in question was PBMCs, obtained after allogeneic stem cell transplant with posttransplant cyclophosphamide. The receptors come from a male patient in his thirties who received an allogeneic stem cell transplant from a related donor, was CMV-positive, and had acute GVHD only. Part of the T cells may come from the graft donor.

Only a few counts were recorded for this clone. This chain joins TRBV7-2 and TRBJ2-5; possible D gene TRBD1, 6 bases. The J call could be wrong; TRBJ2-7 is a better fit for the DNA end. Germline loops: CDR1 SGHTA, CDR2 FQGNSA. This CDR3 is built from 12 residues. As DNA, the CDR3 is TGTGCCAGCAGCGCCGGGACATACGAGCAGTACTTC. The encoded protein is CASSAGTYEQYF.

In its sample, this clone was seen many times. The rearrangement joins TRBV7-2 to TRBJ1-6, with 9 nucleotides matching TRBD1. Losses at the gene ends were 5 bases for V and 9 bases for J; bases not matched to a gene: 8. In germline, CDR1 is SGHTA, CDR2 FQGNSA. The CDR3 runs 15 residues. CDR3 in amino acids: CASSPTGTGSSPLHF. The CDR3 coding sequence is TGTGCCAGCAGCCCAACCGGGACAGGGAGTTCACCCCTCCACTTT.

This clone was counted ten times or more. CDR3 protein: CASSYGGSLNTEAFF. In DNA form, the CDR3 reads TGCGCCAGCAGCTATGGGGGGAGCCTGAACACTGAAGCTTTCTTT. The J gene is TRBJ1-1, the V gene TRBV5-1; D may be TRBD1 (5 bases). The CDR3 covers 15 residues. Trimming removed 3 bases from V and 0 bases from J, with 12 bases in between. Germline V gene data show CDR1 as SGHRS and CDR2 as YFSETQ. The variable domain in full, with the rest retrieved from reference TRBV5-1 and TRBJ1-1, is KAGVTQTPRYLIKTRGQQVTLSCSPISGHRSVSWYQQTPGQGLQFLFEYFSETQRNKGNFPGRFSGRQFSNSRSEMNVSTLELGDSALYLCASSYGGSLNTEAFFGQGTRLTVV.

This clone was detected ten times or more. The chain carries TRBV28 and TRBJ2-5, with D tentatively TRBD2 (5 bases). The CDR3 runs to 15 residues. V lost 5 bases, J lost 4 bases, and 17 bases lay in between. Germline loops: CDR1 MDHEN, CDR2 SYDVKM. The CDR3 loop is CASSPRANRGETQYF. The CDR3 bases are TGTGCCAGCAGTCCGAGGGCCAACCGGGGAGAGACCCAGTACTTC. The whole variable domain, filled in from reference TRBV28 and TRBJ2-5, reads DVKVTQSSRYLVKRTGEKVFLECVQDMDHENMFWYRQDPGLGLRLIYFSYDVKMKEKGDIPEGYSVSREKKERFSLILESASTNQTSMYLCASSPRANRGETQYFGPGTRLLVL.

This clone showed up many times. Here the CDR3 DNA reads TGTGCTAGTGGTACAGGGGGAGGACCCGGGGAGCTGTTTTTT. It specifies CASGTGGGPGELFF. The chain joins TRBV12-5 to TRBJ2-2; 8 nucleotides match TRBD1. From germline, CDR1 is LGHNT and CDR2 FRNRAP. V lost 5 bases and J lost 6; bases outside the gene matches: 5. This CDR3 contains 14 residues.

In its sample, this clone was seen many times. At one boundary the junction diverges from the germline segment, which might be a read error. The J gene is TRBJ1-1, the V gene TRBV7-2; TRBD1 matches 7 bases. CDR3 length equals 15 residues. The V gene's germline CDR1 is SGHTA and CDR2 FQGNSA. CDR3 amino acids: CASSLAGTANTEAFF. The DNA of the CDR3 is TGTGCCAGCAGCCTAGCCGGGACAGCCAACACTGAAGCTTTCTTT.

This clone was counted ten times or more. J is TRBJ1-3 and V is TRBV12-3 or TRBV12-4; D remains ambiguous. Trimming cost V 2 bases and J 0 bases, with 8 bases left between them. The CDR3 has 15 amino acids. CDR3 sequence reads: CASSLRAGSGNTIYF. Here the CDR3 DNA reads TGTGCCAGCAGTTTAAGGGCAGGCTCTGGAAACACCATATATTTT.

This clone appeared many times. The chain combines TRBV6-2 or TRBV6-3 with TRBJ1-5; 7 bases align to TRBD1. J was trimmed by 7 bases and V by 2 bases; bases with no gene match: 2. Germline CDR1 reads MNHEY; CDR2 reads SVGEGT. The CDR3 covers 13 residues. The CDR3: CASSYDRAQPQHF. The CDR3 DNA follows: TGTGCCAGCAGTTACGACAGGGCGCAGCCCCAGCATTTT.

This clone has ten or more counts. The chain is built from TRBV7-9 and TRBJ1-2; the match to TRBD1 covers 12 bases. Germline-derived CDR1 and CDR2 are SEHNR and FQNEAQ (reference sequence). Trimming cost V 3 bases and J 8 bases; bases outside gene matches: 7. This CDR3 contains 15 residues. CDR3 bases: TGTGCCAGCAGCTTCGCGGGACAGGGGGCGACGGGCTACACCTTC. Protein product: CASSFAGQGATGYTF.

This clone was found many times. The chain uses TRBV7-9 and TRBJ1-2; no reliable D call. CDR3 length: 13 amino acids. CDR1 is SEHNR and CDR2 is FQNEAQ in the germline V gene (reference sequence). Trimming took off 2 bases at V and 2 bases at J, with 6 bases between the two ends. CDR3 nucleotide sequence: TGTGCCAGCAGCTTACCAGAAAACTATGGCTACACCTTC. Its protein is CASSLPENYGYTF.

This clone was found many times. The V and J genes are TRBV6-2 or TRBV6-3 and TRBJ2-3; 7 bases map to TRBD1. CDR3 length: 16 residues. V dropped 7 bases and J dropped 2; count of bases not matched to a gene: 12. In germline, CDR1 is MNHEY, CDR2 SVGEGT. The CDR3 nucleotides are TGTGCCAGCACACGGGGACCGGGACAGACCACAGATACGCAGTATTTT. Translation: CASTRGPGQTTDTQYF.

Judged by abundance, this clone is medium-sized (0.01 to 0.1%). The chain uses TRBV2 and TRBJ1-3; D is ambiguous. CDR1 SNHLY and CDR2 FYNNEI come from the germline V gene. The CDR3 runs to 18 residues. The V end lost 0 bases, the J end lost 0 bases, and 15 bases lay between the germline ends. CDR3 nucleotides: TGTGCCAGCAGTGAAGCACATGGGCAGGATACCTCTGGAAACACCATATATTTT. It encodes CASSEAHGQDTSGNTIYF.

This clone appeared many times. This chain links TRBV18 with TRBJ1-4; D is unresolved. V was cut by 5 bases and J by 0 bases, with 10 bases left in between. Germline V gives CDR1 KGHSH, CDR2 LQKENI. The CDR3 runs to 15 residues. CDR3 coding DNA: TGTGCCAGCTCATCTCGACTGGCAACTAATGAAAAACTGTTTTTT. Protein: CASSSRLATNEKLFF.

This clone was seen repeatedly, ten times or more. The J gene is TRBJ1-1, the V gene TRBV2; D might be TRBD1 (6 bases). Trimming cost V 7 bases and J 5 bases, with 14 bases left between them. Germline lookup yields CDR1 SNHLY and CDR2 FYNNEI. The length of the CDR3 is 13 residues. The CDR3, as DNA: TGTGCCAGCACCACAGGGTCGGGGACTGAAGCTTTCTTT. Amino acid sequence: CASTTGSGTEAFF.

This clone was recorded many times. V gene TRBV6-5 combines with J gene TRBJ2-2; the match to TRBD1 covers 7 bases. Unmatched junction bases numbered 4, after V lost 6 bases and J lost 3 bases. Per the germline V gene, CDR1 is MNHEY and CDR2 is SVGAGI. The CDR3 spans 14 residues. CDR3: CASRHGTDTGELFF. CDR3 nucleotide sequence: TGTGCCAGCAGACATGGGACAGACACCGGGGAGCTGTTTTTT.

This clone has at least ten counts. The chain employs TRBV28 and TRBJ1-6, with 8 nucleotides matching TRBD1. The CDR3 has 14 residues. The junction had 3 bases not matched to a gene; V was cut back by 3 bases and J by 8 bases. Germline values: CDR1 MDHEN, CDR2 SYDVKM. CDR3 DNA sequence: TGTGCCAGCAGTTTGGACAGGGCGGATTCACCCCTCCACTTT. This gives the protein CASSLDRADSPLHF.

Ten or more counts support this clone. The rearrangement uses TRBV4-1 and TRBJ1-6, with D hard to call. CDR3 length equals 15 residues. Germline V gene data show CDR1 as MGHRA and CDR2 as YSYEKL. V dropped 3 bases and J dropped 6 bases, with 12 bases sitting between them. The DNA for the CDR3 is TGCGCCAGCAGCCAGATCCAGGAGATTAATTCACCCCTCCACTTT. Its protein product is CASSQIQEINSPLHF.

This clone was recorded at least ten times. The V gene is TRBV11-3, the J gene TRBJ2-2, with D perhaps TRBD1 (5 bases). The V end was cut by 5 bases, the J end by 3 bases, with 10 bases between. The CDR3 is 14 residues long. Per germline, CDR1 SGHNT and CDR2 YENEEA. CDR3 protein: CASSRTSYTGELFF. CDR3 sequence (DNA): TGTGCCAGCAGCAGGACATCCTACACCGGGGAGCTGTTTTTT. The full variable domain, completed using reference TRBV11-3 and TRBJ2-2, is EAGVVQSPRYKIIEKKQPVAFWCNPISGHNTLYWYLQNLGQGPELLIRYENEEAVDDSQLPKDRFSAERLKGVDSTLKIQPAELGDSAVYLCASSRTSYTGELFFGEGSRLTVL.

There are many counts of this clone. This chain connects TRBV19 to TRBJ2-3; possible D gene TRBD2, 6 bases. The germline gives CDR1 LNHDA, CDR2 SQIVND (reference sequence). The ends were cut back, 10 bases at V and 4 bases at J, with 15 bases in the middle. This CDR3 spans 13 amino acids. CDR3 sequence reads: CATAGTSADTQYF. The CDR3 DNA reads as TGTGCCACCGCCGGGACTTCTGCAGATACGCAGTATTTT.

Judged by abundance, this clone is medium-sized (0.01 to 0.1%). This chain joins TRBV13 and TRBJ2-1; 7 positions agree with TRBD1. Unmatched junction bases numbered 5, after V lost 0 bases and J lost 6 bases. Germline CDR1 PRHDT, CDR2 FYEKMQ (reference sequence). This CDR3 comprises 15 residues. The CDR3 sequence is CASSLGGTDSNEQFF. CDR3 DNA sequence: TGTGCCAGCAGCTTAGGCGGGACAGATTCCAATGAGCAGTTCTTC. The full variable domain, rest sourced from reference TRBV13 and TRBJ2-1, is AAGVIQSPRHLIKEKRETATLKCYPIPRHDTVYWYQQGPGQDPQFLISFYEKMQSDKGSIPDRFSAQQFSDYHSELNMSSLELGDSALYFCASSLGGTDSNEQFFGPGTRLTVL.

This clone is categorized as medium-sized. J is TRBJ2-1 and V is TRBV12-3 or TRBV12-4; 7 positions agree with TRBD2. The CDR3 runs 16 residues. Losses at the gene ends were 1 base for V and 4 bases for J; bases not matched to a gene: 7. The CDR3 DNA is TGTGCCAGCAGTTTAGGGAGTCTAGCGGTTTACAATGAGCAGTTCTTC. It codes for CASSLGSLAVYNEQFF.

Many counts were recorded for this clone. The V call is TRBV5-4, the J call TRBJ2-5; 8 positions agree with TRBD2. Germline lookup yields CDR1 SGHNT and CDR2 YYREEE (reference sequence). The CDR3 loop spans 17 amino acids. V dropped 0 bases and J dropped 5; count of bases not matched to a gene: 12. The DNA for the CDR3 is TGTGCCAGCAGCTTGGCACTGGCGGGGGGCGCTGGGGAGACCCAGTACTTC. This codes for CASSLALAGGAGETQYF. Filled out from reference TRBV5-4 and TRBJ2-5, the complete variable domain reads ETGVTQSPTHLIKTRGQQVTLRCSSQSGHNTVSWYQQALGQGPQFIFQYYREEENGRGNFPPRFSGLQFPNYSSELNVNALELDDSALYLCASSLALAGGAGETQYFGPGTRLLVL.

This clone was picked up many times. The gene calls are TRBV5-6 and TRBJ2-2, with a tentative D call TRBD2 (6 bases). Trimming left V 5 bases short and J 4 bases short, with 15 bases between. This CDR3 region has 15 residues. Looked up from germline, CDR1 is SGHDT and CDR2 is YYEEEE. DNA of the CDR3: TGTGCCAGCAGATTAGCCCCGCGGGGCACCGGGGAGCTGTTTTTT. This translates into CASRLAPRGTGELFF.

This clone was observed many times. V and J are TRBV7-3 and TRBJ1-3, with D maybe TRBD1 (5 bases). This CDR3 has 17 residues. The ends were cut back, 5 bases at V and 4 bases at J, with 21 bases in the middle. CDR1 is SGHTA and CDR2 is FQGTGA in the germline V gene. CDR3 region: CASSRKNIRAVGNTIYF. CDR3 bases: TGTGCCAGCAGCCGGAAGAATATCAGGGCGGTCGGAAACACCATATATTTT. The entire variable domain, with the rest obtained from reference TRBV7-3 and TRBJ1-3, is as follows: GAGVSQTPSNKVTEKGKYVELRCDPISGHTALYWYRQSLGQGPEFLIYFQGTGAADDSGLPNDRFFAVRPEGSVSTLKIQRTERGDSAVYLCASSRKNIRAVGNTIYFGEGSWLTVV.

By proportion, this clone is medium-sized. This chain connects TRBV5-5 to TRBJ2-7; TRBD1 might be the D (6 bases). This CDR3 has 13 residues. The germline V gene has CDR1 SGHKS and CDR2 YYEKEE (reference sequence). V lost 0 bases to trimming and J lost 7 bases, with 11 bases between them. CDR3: CASSLGGGMEQYF. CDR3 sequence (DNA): TGTGCCAGCAGCTTGGGAGGGGGAATGGAGCAGTACTTC.

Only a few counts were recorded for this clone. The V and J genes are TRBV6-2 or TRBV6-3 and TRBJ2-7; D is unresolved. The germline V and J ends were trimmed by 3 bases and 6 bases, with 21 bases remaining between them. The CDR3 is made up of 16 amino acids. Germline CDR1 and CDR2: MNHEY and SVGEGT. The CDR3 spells CASSYLRRPTSSEQYF. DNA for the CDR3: TGTGCCAGCAGTTATTTAAGGCGTCCGACTTCCAGCGAGCAGTACTTC.

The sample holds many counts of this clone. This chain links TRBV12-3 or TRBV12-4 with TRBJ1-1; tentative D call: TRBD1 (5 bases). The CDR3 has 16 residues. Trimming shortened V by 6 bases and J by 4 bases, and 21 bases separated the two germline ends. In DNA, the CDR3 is TGTGCCAGCAGCCCGGGAGGGGCCAGGGTGGGCACTGAAGCTTTCTTT. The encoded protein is CASSPGGARVGTEAFF.

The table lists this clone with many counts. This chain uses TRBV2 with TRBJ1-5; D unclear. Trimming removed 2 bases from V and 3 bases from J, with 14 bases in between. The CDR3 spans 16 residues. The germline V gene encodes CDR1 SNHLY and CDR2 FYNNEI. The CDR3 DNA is TGTGCCAGCAGTGAACCGATTAGGGTCCCCAATCAGCCCCAGCATTTT. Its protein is CASSEPIRVPNQPQHF. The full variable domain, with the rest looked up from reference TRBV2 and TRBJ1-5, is EPEVTQTPSHQVTQMGQEVILRCVPISNHLYFYWYRQILGQKVEFLVSFYNNEISEKSEIFDDQFSVERPDGSNFTLKIRSTKLEDSAMYFCASSEPIRVPNQPQHFGDGTRLSIL.

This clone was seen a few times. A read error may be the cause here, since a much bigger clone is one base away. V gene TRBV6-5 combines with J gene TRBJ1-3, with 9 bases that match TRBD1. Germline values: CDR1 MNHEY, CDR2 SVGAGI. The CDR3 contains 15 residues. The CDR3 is CASSYTGGSGNPIYF. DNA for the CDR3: TGTGCCAGCAGCTATACAGGGGGCTCTGGAAACCCCATATATTTT.

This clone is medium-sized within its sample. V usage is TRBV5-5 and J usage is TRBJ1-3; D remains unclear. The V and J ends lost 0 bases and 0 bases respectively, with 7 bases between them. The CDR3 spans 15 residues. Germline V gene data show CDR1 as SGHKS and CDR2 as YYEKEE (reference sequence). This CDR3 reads CASSLAPNSGNTIYF. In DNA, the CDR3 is TGTGCCAGCAGCTTGGCCCCCAACTCTGGAAACACCATATATTTT.

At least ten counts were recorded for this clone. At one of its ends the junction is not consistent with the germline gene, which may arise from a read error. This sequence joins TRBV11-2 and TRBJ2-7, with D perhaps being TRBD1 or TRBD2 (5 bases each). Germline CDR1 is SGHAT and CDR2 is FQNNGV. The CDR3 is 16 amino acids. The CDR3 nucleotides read TGTGCCAGCAGCTTAAAGGGCAGGGAGCGCTCCCACGAGCAGTACTTC. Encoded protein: CASSLKGRERSHEQYF. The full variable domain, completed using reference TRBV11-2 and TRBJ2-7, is EAGVAQSPRYKIIEKRQSVAFWCNPISGHATLYWYQQILGQGPKLLIQFQNNGVVDDSQLPKDRFSAERLKGVDSTLKIQPAKLEDSAVYLCASSLKGRERSHEQYFGPGTRLTVT.